Listed here is a single TCR beta chain. What it binds is unknown. Measured with immunoSEQ multiplex PCR; TCRdb has only the in-frame clones, and not every one. This sample has approximately 88,000 clones, with approximately 91% found just once. This record belongs to a study of T cells in localized non-small cell lung cancer. Overall study findings and caveats: Appearing in adjacent lung were a median about 50 of the top 100 tumor clones. Longer overall survival was linked to higher blood T cell density. Uninvolved adjacent lung had the highest recorded T cell clonality, with tumor below it. Heterogeneity remains possible, as sequencing covered one tumor region only.

The CDR3 totals 16 residues. Germline V gives CDR1 SGHVS, CDR2 FQNEAQ. Trimming took 1 base from V and 6 from J; bases not matched to a gene: 12. The V gene is TRBV7-8, the J gene TRBJ2-7; 7 positions match TRBD2. This TCR derives from a woman aged 40-69 years with stage II squamous cell lung carcinoma. Sequenced here: PBMCs, sampled before any cancer treatment. The CDR3 spells CASSLVLGGGSGEQYF. The DNA for the CDR3 is TGTGCCAGCAGCTTAGTCTTGGGCGGGGGTAGCGGCGAGCAGTACTTC.